Listed here are 20 T cell receptor beta chains from one sample, sequenced in a study of OX40 agonist ivuxolimab in advanced cancers. Here immunoSEQ multiplex PCR was the method, and the copy in TCRdb shows in-frame clones only, minus some. The data show roughly 100,000 clones, with around nine tenths seen just once and roughly 0.5% held by the top ten. The sequenced sample was CD4+ or CD8+ T cells sorted from blood, obtained in a trial of the OX40 agonist ivuxolimab. Receptors originate from an adult with an advanced solid tumor such as melanoma, head and neck, liver or kidney cancer.

This clone has only a few counts. The V call is TRBV6-5, the J call TRBJ1-5, with D unresolved. The V and J ends lost 6 bases and 2 bases respectively, with 11 bases between them. The germline V gene encodes CDR1 MNHEY and CDR2 SVGAGI. The CDR3 is 14 amino acids. CDR3 protein: CASRTLLGNQPQHF. CDR3 coding DNA: TGTGCCAGCAGGACCCTATTGGGCAATCAGCCCCAGCATTTT.

The CDR3 bases are TGTGCCAGTAGTACCTGGACGTCGGATAATTCACCCCTCCACTTT. Translated: CASSTWTSDNSPLHF. The gene calls are TRBV19 and TRBJ1-6; D is undetermined. The CDR3 is made up of 15 amino acids. From germline, CDR1 is LNHDA and CDR2 SQIVND (reference sequence). The germline V and J ends were trimmed by 4 bases and 5 bases, with 12 bases remaining between them.

The rearrangement uses TRBV7-9 and TRBJ2-1; 13 nucleotides line up with TRBD2. The CDR3 contains 18 residues. Germline assignment: CDR1 SEHNR and CDR2 FQNEAQ (reference sequence). Trimming cost V 2 bases and J 8 bases; bases outside gene matches: 12. The chain's CDR3 is CASSLIGWRLAGGDEQFF. In nucleotides, the CDR3 is TGTGCCAGCAGCTTAATAGGGTGGAGACTAGCGGGGGGAGATGAGCAGTTCTTC.

The chain joins TRBV11-2 to TRBJ2-5; 11 bases align to TRBD2. Germline V gene sequence: CDR1 SGHAT, CDR2 FQNNGV. Trimming cost V 5 bases and J 5 bases; bases outside gene matches: 10. This CDR3 has 16 amino acids. The DNA for the CDR3 is TGTGCCAGCAGCCTCGATAGCGGGGGGGCCGGGGAGACCCAGTACTTC. It translates to CASSLDSGGAGETQYF. The full variable domain, completed using reference TRBV11-2 and TRBJ2-5, is EAGVAQSPRYKIIEKRQSVAFWCNPISGHATLYWYQQILGQGPKLLIQFQNNGVVDDSQLPKDRFSAERLKGVDSTLKIQPAKLEDSAVYLCASSLDSGGAGETQYFGPGTRLLVL.

The CDR3 nucleotides are TGTGCCAGCAGCCCCCACGGGGACGGCTACGAGCAGTACTTC. Translating gives CASSPHGDGYEQYF. The chain combines TRBV28 with TRBJ2-7; D is tentatively TRBD1 or TRBD2 (5 bases each). The CDR3 spans 14 residues. V dropped 6 bases and J dropped 3 bases, with 15 bases sitting between them. Germline V gene data show CDR1 as MDHEN and CDR2 as SYDVKM. The entire variable domain, with the rest obtained from reference TRBV28 and TRBJ2-7, is as follows: DVKVTQSSRYLVKRTGEKVFLECVQDMDHENMFWYRQDPGLGLRLIYFSYDVKMKEKGDIPEGYSVSREKKERFSLILESASTNQTSMYLCASSPHGDGYEQYFGPGTRLTVT.

This chain links TRBV6-5 with TRBJ1-5; D is ambiguous. V was trimmed by 4 bases and J by 7 bases, leaving 8 bases between them. Germline V gene lookup returns CDR1 MNHEY and CDR2 SVGAGI. The CDR3 contains 12 residues. The CDR3 spells CASSSLSQPQHF. CDR3 DNA: TGTGCCAGCAGTTCGCTCTCCCAGCCCCAGCATTTT.

This chain joins TRBV5-5 and TRBJ1-6; tentatively, D is TRBD1 (6 bases). V lost 4 bases to trimming and J lost 10 bases, with 12 bases between them. Germline V lookup: CDR1 SGHKS, CDR2 YYEKEE (reference sequence). The CDR3 is 13 amino acids. The CDR3 reads CASSLYRESPLHF. DNA of the CDR3: TGTGCCAGCAGCCTCTACAGGGAATCACCCCTCCACTTT.

The CDR3, as DNA: TGTGCCAGCAGGGCTGGCGTAGCTACACAATTCACTGAAGCTTTCTTT. Its translation: CASRAGVATQFTEAFF. The V and J genes are TRBV21-1 and TRBJ1-1. TRBV21-1 is reported as a pseudogene. The CDR3 spans 16 residues.

The gene calls are TRBV6-1 and TRBJ2-7; 11 bases agree with TRBD1. After removal of 4 bases from V and 3 bases from J, the junction contained 2 bases not matched to a gene. The CDR3 extends over 14 amino acids. CDR1 and CDR2 from the germline V gene are MNHNS and SASEGT. CDR3 nucleotides: TGTGCCAGCAGTGGGACAGGGGGCGGCTACGAGCAGTACTTC. Translation: CASSGTGGGYEQYF.

This clone was seen a few times. V is TRBV28 and J is TRBJ2-7; 9 bases fit TRBD1. CDR1 MDHEN and CDR2 SYDVKM come from the germline V gene. The CDR3 is 15 residues long. V trimming: 9 bases; J trimming: 6 bases; junction bases outside the gene matches: 15. CDR3 amino acids: CASRPPPGQGPEQYF. The DNA of the CDR3 is TGTGCCAGTAGACCTCCCCCGGGACAGGGCCCCGAGCAGTACTTC.

This chain joins TRBV18 and TRBJ2-7, with 8 bases matching TRBD1. The V and J ends lost 3 bases and 5 bases, in that order; junction bases with no gene match: 9. This CDR3 is 15 amino acids long. Germline V gene lookup returns CDR1 KGHSH and CDR2 LQKENI. In nucleotides, the CDR3 is TGTGCCAGCTCACCTCCCGGACAGGGAGGCAACGAGCAGTACTTC. Protein sequence: CASSPPGQGGNEQYF.

The table lists this clone with a count of one. The rearrangement uses TRBV4-3 and TRBJ2-5; TRBD1 matches 8 bases. Germline values: CDR1 LGHNA, CDR2 YSLEER. V trimming: 5 bases; J trimming: 7 bases; junction bases outside the gene matches: 3. The CDR3 is 12 residues long. CDR3 nucleotides: TGCGCCAGCAGCGAACAGGGGGGGACCCAGTACTTC. Its protein product is CASSEQGGTQYF.

This chain joins TRBV7-3 and TRBJ2-5; no firm D call. The germline gives CDR1 SGHTA, CDR2 FQGTGA. This CDR3 spans 13 amino acids. The germline V and J ends were trimmed by 6 bases and 5 bases, with 13 bases remaining between them. CDR3: CASSSSRDETQYF. The CDR3 nucleotides read TGTGCCAGCAGTTCATCCCGCGATGAGACCCAGTACTTC.

This clone was observed a single time. The gene calls are TRBV11-3 and TRBJ2-3; D may match TRBD1 or TRBD2 (5 bases each). This CDR3 spans 14 amino acids. Germline V CDR1 and CDR2: SGHNT, YENEEA. V was clipped by 3 bases and J by 0 bases, with 7 bases between them. The CDR3 DNA reads TGTGCCAGCAGCTTCGGGGCAAGCACAGATACGCAGTATTTT. Encoded protein: CASSFGASTDTQYF.

V and J are TRBV10-2 and TRBJ2-5; tentatively, D is TRBD1 (5 bases). V lost 4 bases to trimming and J lost 0 bases, with 9 bases between them. Germline V gene lookup returns CDR1 WSHSY and CDR2 SAAADI. The CDR3 length is 14 residues. CDR3 DNA sequence: TGCGCCAGCAGTGTAGCAGGGTACCAAGAGACCCAGTACTTC. It encodes CASSVAGYQETQYF.

The chain couples TRBV28 to TRBJ2-7, with 15 bases that match TRBD2. Losses at the gene ends were 5 bases for V and 7 bases for J; bases not matched to a gene: 9. The CDR3 consists of 16 residues. Germline V gives CDR1 MDHEN, CDR2 SYDVKM. CDR3 in amino acids: CASSPGLAGGPREQYF. The CDR3 DNA reads TGTGCCAGCAGTCCAGGACTAGCGGGGGGGCCGCGGGAGCAGTACTTC.

This clone was observed a single time. The V call is TRBV5-1, the J call TRBJ2-7, with 7 bases identical to TRBD1. The CDR3 sequence is 15 residues long. Germline CDR1 reads SGHRS; CDR2 reads YFSETQ. V trimming: 4 bases; J trimming: 0 bases; junction bases outside the gene matches: 7. The CDR3 sequence is CASSLQGPYSYEQYF. CDR3 DNA sequence: TGCGCCAGCAGCCTACAGGGGCCCTACTCCTACGAGCAGTACTTC.

V usage is TRBV7-6 and J usage is TRBJ1-1; D unresolved. The germline CDR1 and CDR2 sequences are SGHVS and FNYEAQ. The V end was cut by 6 bases, the J end by 8 bases, with 10 bases between. This CDR3 contains 11 residues. This chain's CDR3 is CASSPRPEAFF. CDR3 nucleotides: TGTGCCAGCAGTCCTCGCCCGGAAGCTTTCTTT.

The rearrangement links TRBV6-1 to TRBJ2-4; D is undetermined. Trimming left V 1 base short and J 0 bases short, with 1 base between. CDR3 length: 13 residues. CDR1 is MNHNS, CDR2 SASEGT, per germline. The CDR3, as DNA: TGTGCCAGCAGTGAAGTAGCCAAAAACATTCAGTACTTC. Protein sequence: CASSEVAKNIQYF.

This rearrangement joins TRBV18 to TRBJ1-3; maybe TRBD1 (6 bases). The CDR3 has 15 amino acids. Between the trimmed V and J ends, which lost 2 bases and 3 bases, there was a span of 11 bases. In germline, CDR1 is KGHSH, CDR2 LQKENI. DNA for the CDR3: TGTGCCAGCTCACCAACCAGGGGAGGTGGAAACACCATATATTTT. Translating gives CASSPTRGGGNTIYF.